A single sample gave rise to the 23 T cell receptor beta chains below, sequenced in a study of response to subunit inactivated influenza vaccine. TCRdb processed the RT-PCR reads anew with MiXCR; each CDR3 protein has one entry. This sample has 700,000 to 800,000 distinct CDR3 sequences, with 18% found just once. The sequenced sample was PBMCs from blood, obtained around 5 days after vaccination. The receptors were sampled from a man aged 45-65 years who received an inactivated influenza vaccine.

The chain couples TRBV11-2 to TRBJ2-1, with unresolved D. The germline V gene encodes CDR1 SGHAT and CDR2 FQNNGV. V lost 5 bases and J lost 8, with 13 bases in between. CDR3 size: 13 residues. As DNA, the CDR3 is TGTGCCAGCAGCCGTGTACCGATCGATGAGCAGTTCTTC. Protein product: CASSRVPIDEQFF.

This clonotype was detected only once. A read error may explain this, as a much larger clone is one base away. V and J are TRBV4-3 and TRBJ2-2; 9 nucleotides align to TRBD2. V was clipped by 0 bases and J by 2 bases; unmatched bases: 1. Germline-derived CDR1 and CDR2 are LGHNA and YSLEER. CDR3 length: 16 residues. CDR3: CASSQDSGSNTGELFF. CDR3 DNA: TGCGCCAGCAGCCAAGATAGCGGGAGTAACACCGGGGAGCTGTTTTTT.

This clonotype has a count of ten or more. The chain's CDR3 is CASSPGRGNYGYTF. CDR3 nucleotides: TGCGCCAGCAGCCCGGGCAGGGGGAACTATGGCTACACCTTC. This rearrangement joins TRBV4-3 to TRBJ1-2, with 7 bases lining up with TRBD1. The CDR3 has 14 amino acids. From germline, CDR1 is LGHNA and CDR2 YSLEER. The J segment lost 2 bases and the V segment lost 4 bases, leaving 4 bases of the junction unmatched.

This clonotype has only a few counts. As DNA, the CDR3 is TGCGCCAGCAGCTTGGTGGTCGGGGGAGGAAATGAAAAACTGTTTTTT. It specifies CASSLVVGGGNEKLFF. The V call is TRBV5-1, the J call TRBJ1-4, with D perhaps matching TRBD1 (5 bases). Per the germline V gene, CDR1 is SGHRS and CDR2 is YFSETQ. Trimming pared 0 bases from V and 5 bases from J, leaving 14 bases between. The CDR3 has 16 residues.

The CDR3 DNA follows: TGTGCCAGCAGCCAGCGCCGTACTAGCGGGGGATCTAGCACAGATACGCAGTATTTT. It specifies CASSQRRTSGGSSTDTQYF. The genes are TRBV4-2 and TRBJ2-3; TRBD2 aligns across 11 bases. CDR1 and CDR2 from the germline V gene are LGHNA and YNFKEQ. The CDR3 covers 19 residues. J gave up 0 bases and V 3 bases, and 11 bases lay outside the gene matches.

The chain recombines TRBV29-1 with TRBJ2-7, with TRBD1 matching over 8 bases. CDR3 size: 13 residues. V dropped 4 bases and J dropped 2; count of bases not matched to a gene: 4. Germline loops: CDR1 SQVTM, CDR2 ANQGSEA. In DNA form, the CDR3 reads TGCAGCGTTGGACAGGGGCCCACCTACGAGCAGTACTTC. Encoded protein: CSVGQGPTYEQYF.

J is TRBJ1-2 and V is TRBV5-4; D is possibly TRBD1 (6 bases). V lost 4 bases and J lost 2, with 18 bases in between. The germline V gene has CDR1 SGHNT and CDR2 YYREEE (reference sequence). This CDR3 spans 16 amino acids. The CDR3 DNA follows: TGTGCCAGCAGCCCGATTCACGGAGACAGGAACTATGGCTACACCTTC. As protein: CASSPIHGDRNYGYTF.

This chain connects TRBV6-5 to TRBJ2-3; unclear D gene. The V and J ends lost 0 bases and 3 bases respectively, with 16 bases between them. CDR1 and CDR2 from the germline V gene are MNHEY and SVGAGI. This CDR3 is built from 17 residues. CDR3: CASSYSKVAVLTDTQYF. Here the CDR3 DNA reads TGTGCCAGCAGTTACTCGAAAGTAGCAGTACTTACAGATACGCAGTATTTT.

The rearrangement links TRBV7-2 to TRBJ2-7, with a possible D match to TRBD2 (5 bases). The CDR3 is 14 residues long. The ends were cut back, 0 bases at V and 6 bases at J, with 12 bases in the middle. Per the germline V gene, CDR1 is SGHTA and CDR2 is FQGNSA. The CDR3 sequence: CASSLAPASGEQYF. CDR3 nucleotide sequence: TGTGCCAGCAGCTTAGCCCCGGCCAGCGGCGAGCAGTACTTC.

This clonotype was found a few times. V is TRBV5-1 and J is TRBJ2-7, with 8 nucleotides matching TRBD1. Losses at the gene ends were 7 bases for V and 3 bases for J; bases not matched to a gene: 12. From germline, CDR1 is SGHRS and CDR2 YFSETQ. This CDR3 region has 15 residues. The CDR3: CASAQTGTGYYEQYF. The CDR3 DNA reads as TGCGCCAGCGCCCAGACCGGGACAGGATACTACGAGCAGTACTTC.

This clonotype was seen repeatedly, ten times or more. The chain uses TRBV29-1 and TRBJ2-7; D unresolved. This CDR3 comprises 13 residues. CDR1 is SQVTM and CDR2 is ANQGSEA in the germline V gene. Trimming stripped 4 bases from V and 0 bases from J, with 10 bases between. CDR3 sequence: CSVVAGVSYEQYF. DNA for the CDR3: TGCAGCGTTGTCGCTGGAGTCTCCTACGAGCAGTACTTC.

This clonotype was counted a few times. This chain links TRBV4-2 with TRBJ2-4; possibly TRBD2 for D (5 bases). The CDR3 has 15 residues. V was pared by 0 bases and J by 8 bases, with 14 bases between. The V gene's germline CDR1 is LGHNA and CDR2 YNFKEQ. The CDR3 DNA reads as TGTGCCAGCAGCCAAGATCAAGATGGGAGTTACATTCAGTACTTC. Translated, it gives CASSQDQDGSYIQYF.

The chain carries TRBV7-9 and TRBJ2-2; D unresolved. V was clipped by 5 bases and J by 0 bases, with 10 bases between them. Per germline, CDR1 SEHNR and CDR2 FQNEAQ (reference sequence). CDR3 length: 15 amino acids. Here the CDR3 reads CASSQGKTNTGELFF. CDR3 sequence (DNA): TGTGCCAGCAGCCAAGGGAAAACGAACACCGGGGAGCTGTTTTTT. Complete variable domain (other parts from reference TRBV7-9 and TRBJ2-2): DTGVSQNPRHKITKRGQNVTFRCDPISEHNRLYWYRQTLGQGPEFLTYFQNEAQLEKSRLLSDRFSAERPKGSFSTLEIQRTEQGDSAMYLCASSQGKTNTGELFFGEGSRLTVL.

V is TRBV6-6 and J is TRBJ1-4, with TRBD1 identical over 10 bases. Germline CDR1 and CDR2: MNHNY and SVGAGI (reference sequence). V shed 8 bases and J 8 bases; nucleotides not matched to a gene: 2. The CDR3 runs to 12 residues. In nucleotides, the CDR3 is TGTGCCAGCGGGACAGGGGTGGAAAAACTGTTTTTT. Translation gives CASGTGVEKLFF.

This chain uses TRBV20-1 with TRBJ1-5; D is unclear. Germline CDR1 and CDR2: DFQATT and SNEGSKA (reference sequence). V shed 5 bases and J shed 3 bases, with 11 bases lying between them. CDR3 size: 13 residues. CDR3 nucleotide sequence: TGCAGTGCTCCCCGCGGCACCAATCAGCCCCAGCATTTT. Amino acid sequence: CSAPRGTNQPQHF.

The CDR3 DNA reads as TGCAGTGCTAACCCGGGTCGGCTAGCCAAAAACATTCAGTACTTC. This encodes CSANPGRLAKNIQYF. V gene TRBV20-1 combines with J gene TRBJ2-4; D unresolved. Trimming took off 4 bases at V and 0 bases at J, with 13 bases between the two ends. The CDR3 covers 15 residues. Germline lookup yields CDR1 DFQATT and CDR2 SNEGSKA (reference sequence).

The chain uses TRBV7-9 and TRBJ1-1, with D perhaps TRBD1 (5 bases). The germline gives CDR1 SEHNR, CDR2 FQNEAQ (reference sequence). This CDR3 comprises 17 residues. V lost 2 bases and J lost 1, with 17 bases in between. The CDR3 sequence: CASSLPRTGQENTEAFF. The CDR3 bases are TGTGCCAGCAGCTTACCGAGAACAGGCCAAGAGAACACTGAAGCTTTCTTT.

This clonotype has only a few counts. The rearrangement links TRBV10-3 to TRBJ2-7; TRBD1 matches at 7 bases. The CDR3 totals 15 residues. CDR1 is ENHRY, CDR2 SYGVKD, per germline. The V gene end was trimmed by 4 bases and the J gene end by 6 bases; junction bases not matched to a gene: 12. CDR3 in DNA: TGTGCCATCAGTGTCGTTGAGACAGGGTCATCCGAGCAGTACTTC. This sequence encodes CAISVVETGSSEQYF.

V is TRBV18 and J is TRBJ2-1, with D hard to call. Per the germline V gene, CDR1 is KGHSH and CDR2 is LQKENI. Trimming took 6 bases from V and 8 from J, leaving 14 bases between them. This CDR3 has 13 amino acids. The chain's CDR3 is CASSEPNGDEQFF. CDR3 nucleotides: TGTGCCAGCTCCGAGCCCAATGGCGATGAGCAGTTCTTC.

CDR3 sequence reads: CSARRLVGSQETQYF. CDR3 DNA sequence: TGCAGTGCGCGGAGGTTGGTGGGGAGCCAAGAGACCCAGTACTTC. The chain has TRBV20-1 and TRBJ2-5, with a weak D call TRBD2 (5 bases). The CDR3 sequence is 15 residues long. Germline V gene sequence: CDR1 DFQATT, CDR2 SNEGSKA (reference sequence). The ends were cut back, 6 bases at V and 1 base at J, with 18 bases in the middle.

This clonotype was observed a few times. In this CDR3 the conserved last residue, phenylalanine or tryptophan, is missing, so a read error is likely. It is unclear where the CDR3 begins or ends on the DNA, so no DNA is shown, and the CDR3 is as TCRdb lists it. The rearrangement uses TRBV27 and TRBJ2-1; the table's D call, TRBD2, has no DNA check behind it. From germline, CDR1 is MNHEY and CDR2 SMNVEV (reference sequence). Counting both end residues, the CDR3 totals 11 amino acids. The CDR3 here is CASSLPSTSDI.

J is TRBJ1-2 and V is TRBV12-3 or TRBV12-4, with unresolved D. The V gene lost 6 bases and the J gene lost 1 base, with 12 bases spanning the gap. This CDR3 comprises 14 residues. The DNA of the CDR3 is TGTGCCAGCAGCCCACTTGGTCTTAACTATGGCTACACCTTC. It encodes CASSPLGLNYGYTF.

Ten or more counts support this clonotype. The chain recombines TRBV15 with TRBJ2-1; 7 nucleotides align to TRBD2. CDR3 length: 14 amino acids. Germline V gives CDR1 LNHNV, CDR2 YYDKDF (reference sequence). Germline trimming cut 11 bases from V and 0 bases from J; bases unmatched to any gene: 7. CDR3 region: CASARGSSYNEQFF. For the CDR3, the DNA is TGTGCCTCTGCGCGGGGGAGCTCCTACAATGAGCAGTTCTTC.